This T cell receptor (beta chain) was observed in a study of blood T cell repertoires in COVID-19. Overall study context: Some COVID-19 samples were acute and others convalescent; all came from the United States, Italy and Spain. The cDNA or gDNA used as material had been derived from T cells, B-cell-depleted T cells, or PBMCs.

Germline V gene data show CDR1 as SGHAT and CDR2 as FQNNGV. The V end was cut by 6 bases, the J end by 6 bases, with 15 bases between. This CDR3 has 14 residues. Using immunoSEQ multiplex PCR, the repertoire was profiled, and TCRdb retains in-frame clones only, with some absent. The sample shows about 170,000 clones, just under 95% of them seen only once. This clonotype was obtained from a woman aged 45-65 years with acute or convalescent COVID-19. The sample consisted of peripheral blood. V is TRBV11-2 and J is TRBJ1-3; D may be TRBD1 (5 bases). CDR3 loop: CASRRWGDENTIYF. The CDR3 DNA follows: TGTGCCAGCAGACGATGGGGGGATGAAAACACCATATATTTT. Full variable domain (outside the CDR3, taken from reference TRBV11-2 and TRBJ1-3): EAGVAQSPRYKIIEKRQSVAFWCNPISGHATLYWYQQILGQGPKLLIQFQNNGVVDDSQLPKDRFSAERLKGVDSTLKIQPAKLEDSAVYLCASRRWGDENTIYFGEGSWLTVV.